The 25 T cell receptor beta chains presented below share a single source sample, sequenced in a study of T cell responses to AZD1222 COVID-19 vaccine. Data came from immunoSEQ multiplex PCR; TCRdb stores just in-frame clones and leaves some out. This sample has 84,000 or so clones, with around nine tenths found just once. The source was peripheral blood, collected on day 0 of AZD1222 vaccination. Receptor source: an adult in good health.

This chain joins TRBV18 and TRBJ1-5; possible D gene TRBD1, 6 bases. The germline V and J ends were trimmed by 4 bases and 3 bases, with 13 bases remaining between them. Germline CDR1 KGHSH, CDR2 LQKENI. The CDR3 extends over 15 amino acids. The CDR3 bases are TGTGCCAGCTCACGGGGGGCGGACTACAATCAGCCCCAGCATTTT. Residues: CASSRGADYNQPQHF. The full variable domain, in which reference TRBV18 and TRBJ1-5 provide the parts outside the CDR3, is NAGVMQNPRHLVRRRGQEARLRCSPMKGHSHVYWYRQLPEEGLKFMVYLQKENIIDESGMPKERFSAEFPKEGPSILRIQQVVRGDSAAYFCASSRGADYNQPQHFGDGTRLSIL.

V and J are TRBV27 and TRBJ1-5; possible D gene TRBD1, 6 bases. CDR1 MNHEY and CDR2 SMNVEV come from the germline V gene (reference sequence). Trimming took 5 bases from V and 8 from J, leaving 16 bases between them. This CDR3 comprises 14 residues. CDR3 protein: CASSPLDSKEPQHF. The CDR3 DNA reads as TGTGCCAGCAGTCCCTTGGACAGTAAAGAGCCCCAGCATTTT.

The chain has TRBV3-1 (or the pseudogene TRBV3-2) and TRBJ1-1; D gene ambiguous. V lost 0 bases and J 1 base, leaving 12 bases between the germline ends. Germline loops: CDR1 LGHDT, CDR2 YNNKEL (reference sequence). CDR3 length: 16 amino acids. The chain's CDR3 is CASSQDYNWGNTEAFF. The CDR3 DNA reads as TGTGCCAGCAGCCAAGATTACAATTGGGGGAACACTGAAGCTTTCTTT.

The rearrangement uses TRBV10-2 and TRBJ1-6, with 9 nucleotides matching TRBD1. This CDR3 is built from 14 residues. V lost 4 bases to trimming and J lost 7 bases; unmatched junction nucleotides: 2. CDR1 is WSHSY, CDR2 SAAADI, per germline. CDR3 region: CASSATGGNSPLHF. CDR3 nucleotide sequence: TGCGCCAGCAGTGCAACAGGGGGCAATTCACCCCTCCACTTT.

Written as DNA, the CDR3 is TGTGCCAGCAGCTTGAGGGGAGGGGGCGGCTATGGCTACACCTTC. It yields the protein CASSLRGGGGYGYTF. The rearrangement uses TRBV5-4 and TRBJ1-2, with 7 bases identical to TRBD1. The CDR3 has 15 residues. After removal of 1 base from V and 4 bases from J, the junction contained 7 bases not matched to a gene. From germline, CDR1 is SGHNT and CDR2 YYREEE (reference sequence).

V and J are TRBV11-2 and TRBJ2-7; TRBD1 might be the D (6 bases). The CDR3 is 13 amino acids. CDR1 SGHAT and CDR2 FQNNGV come from the germline V gene. Deletions cut 4 bases from V and 6 bases from J, with 13 bases between. The CDR3 nucleotides are TGTGCCAGCAGCTCCAACAGGGTCCGCGAGCAGTACTTC. Its translation is CASSSNRVREQYF.

The chain carries TRBV7-9 and TRBJ2-1, with D unresolved. Germline-derived CDR1 and CDR2 are SEHNR and FQNEAQ (reference sequence). The ends were cut back, 1 base at V and 13 bases at J, with 20 bases in the middle. The CDR3 loop spans 15 amino acids. CDR3 sequence: CASSLEVRRIVSQFF. CDR3 nucleotides: TGTGCCAGCAGCTTAGAGGTTCGGCGGATAGTTTCTCAGTTCTTC.

The chain has TRBV6-5 and TRBJ2-7; 12 bases align to TRBD2. There are 15 residues in the CDR3. CDR1 is MNHEY, CDR2 SVGAGI, per germline. The J segment lost 3 bases and the V segment lost 7 bases, leaving 7 bases of the junction unmatched. CDR3 sequence (DNA): TGTGCCAGCACTCGACTAGCGGGAGCCCTCTACGAGCAGTACTTC. It yields the protein CASTRLAGALYEQYF.

This clone was picked up one time. The gene calls are TRBV6-2 or TRBV6-3 and TRBJ1-4; TRBD1 matches at 10 bases. The CDR3 spans 16 residues. V was clipped by 6 bases and J by 3 bases; unmatched bases: 7. Germline V lookup: CDR1 MNHEY, CDR2 SVGEGT. This CDR3 reads CASSPRGTGANEKLFF. The CDR3, as DNA: TGTGCCAGCAGCCCTCGCGGGACAGGGGCTAATGAAAAACTGTTTTTT.

This chain uses TRBV7-8 with TRBJ2-7; 8 bases agree with TRBD2. The ends lost 5 bases at V and 3 bases at J; junction bases unmatched: 6. Germline CDR1 and CDR2: SGHVS and FQNEAQ. The CDR3 consists of 14 residues. CDR3 DNA: TGTGCCAGCAGCCCATCAGCGGGAGACTACGAGCAGTACTTC. It codes for CASSPSAGDYEQYF.

The rearrangement links TRBV6-1 to TRBJ1-4; TRBD1 matches at 8 bases. Trimming cost V 5 bases and J 10 bases; bases outside gene matches: 9. The length of the CDR3 is 14 residues. CDR1 is MNHNS, CDR2 SASEGT, per germline. The CDR3 is CASSYSGQGGKLFF. For the CDR3, the DNA is TGTGCCAGCAGTTATTCAGGACAGGGAGGAAAACTGTTTTTT.

This chain links TRBV30 with TRBJ1-2, with a weak D call TRBD1 (5 bases). This CDR3 region has 13 residues. Trimming removed 0 bases at V and 6 bases at J, with 11 bases between. Germline CDR1 reads GTSNPN; CDR2 reads SVGIG (reference sequence). The CDR3 loop is CAWSVGVGNGYTF. The CDR3 nucleotides are TGTGCCTGGAGTGTGGGGGTTGGGAATGGCTACACCTTC.

The chain recombines TRBV7-9 with TRBJ2-7; D may be TRBD1 (6 bases). CDR3 length equals 14 residues. Germline V gives CDR1 SEHNR, CDR2 FQNEAQ (reference sequence). V was cut by 4 bases and J by 3 bases, with 13 bases left in between. The CDR3 sequence is CASSWGHLDYEQYF. Here the CDR3 DNA reads TGTGCCAGCAGCTGGGGACACTTAGACTACGAGCAGTACTTC.

V and J are TRBV23-1 and TRBJ1-5; D perhaps matches TRBD1 (5 bases). TRBV23-1 is an open reading frame whose function is uncertain. V shed 3 bases and J shed 7 bases, with 10 bases lying between them. The CDR3 is made up of 13 amino acids. The CDR3 DNA sequence: TGCGCCAGCAGTCAGGAGGGGAGGCAGCCCCAGCATTTT. Amino acid sequence: CASSQEGRQPQHF.

The V and J genes are TRBV4-1 and TRBJ1-5, with 7 bases matching TRBD1. The CDR3 has 15 residues. The V and J ends lost 2 bases and 3 bases, in that order; junction bases with no gene match: 4. Germline V gene lookup returns CDR1 MGHRA and CDR2 YSYEKL. The CDR3, as DNA: TGCGCCAGCAGCCAAATCGACAGGGCCAATCAGCCCCAGCATTTT. Amino acids: CASSQIDRANQPQHF.

The chain uses TRBV5-8 and TRBJ1-1; possibly TRBD1 for D (5 bases). This CDR3 is 13 amino acids long. Trimming took 0 bases from V and 7 from J, leaving 10 bases between them. Germline CDR1 is SGHTS and CDR2 is YDEGEE. Written as DNA, the CDR3 is TGTGCCAGCAGCTTGGGACAGCTTTTTGAAGCTTTCTTT. Residues: CASSLGQLFEAFF.

The chain recombines TRBV2 with TRBJ1-1; 7 bases are a match to TRBD1. CDR1 SNHLY and CDR2 FYNNEI come from the germline V gene. V lost 7 bases and J lost 1; bases outside the gene matches: 9. This CDR3 contains 15 residues. CDR3 region: CASTFLGQANTEAFF. The DNA for the CDR3 is TGTGCCAGCACTTTTCTAGGACAGGCGAACACTGAAGCTTTCTTT.

The rearrangement uses TRBV10-1 and TRBJ2-2; no clear D. This CDR3 is built from 13 residues. Germline V gene data show CDR1 as WNHNN and CDR2 as SYGVQD (reference sequence). Trimming took off 6 bases at V and 2 bases at J, with 7 bases between the two ends. This CDR3 reads CASSGGNTGELFF. CDR3 bases: TGCGCCAGCAGCGGCGGAAACACCGGGGAGCTGTTTTTT.

The chain recombines TRBV9 with TRBJ2-3; D remains ambiguous. Germline V lookup: CDR1 SGDLS, CDR2 YYNGEE. CDR3 size: 13 residues. Trimming removed 4 bases from V and 1 base from J, with 7 bases in between. In DNA form, the CDR3 reads TGTGCCAGCAGCTCCTCCGGCACAGATACGCAGTATTTT. It is translated as CASSSSGTDTQYF.

The chain couples TRBV9 to TRBJ1-3; D remains unclear. The length of the CDR3 is 16 residues. Germline assignment: CDR1 SGDLS and CDR2 YYNGEE. The V and J ends lost 0 bases and 0 bases respectively, with 10 bases between them. The CDR3 protein is CASSVAWHISGNTIYF. CDR3 coding DNA: TGTGCCAGCAGCGTAGCGTGGCACATCTCTGGAAACACCATATATTTT.

This sequence joins TRBV9 and TRBJ1-1; the D is unclear. Germline CDR1 is SGDLS and CDR2 is YYNGEE. This CDR3 spans 14 amino acids. Deletions cut 0 bases from V and 6 bases from J, with 12 bases between. CDR3 DNA sequence: TGTGCCAGCAGCGTAGTCGGTGGGTCGGCTGAAGCTTTCTTT. It translates to CASSVVGGSAEAFF.

V and J are TRBV19 and TRBJ1-4; D remains ambiguous. Germline CDR1 LNHDA, CDR2 SQIVND (reference sequence). There are 15 residues in the CDR3. Trimming shortened V by 3 bases and J by 8 bases, and 16 bases separated the two germline ends. The CDR3 DNA follows: TGTGCCAGTAGTATTGATGGCGCCGGAGAGGAAAAACTGTTTTTT. It translates to CASSIDGAGEEKLFF.

This clone was seen ten or more times. The chain is built from TRBV29-1 and TRBJ2-5; no clear D gene. The V gene's germline CDR1 is SQVTM and CDR2 ANQGSEA. This CDR3 comprises 11 residues. In nucleotides, the CDR3 is TGCAGTAAACGGCTAGGCGAGACCCAGTACTTC. This gives the protein CSKRLGETQYF.

The chain recombines TRBV3-1 (or the pseudogene TRBV3-2) with TRBJ2-7, with TRBD1 as a possible D gene (6 bases). The CDR3 spans 12 residues. V dropped 3 bases and J dropped 3 bases, with 6 bases sitting between them. The germline V gene has CDR1 LGHDT and CDR2 YNNKEL (reference sequence). The DNA for the CDR3 is TGTGCCAGCAGCCAGACAGGCTACGAGCAGTACTTC. This sequence encodes CASSQTGYEQYF.

The chain is built from TRBV6-6 and TRBJ1-1; 9 bases align to TRBD1. In germline, CDR1 is MNHNY, CDR2 SVGAGI (reference sequence). The CDR3 extends over 16 amino acids. Germline trimming cut 6 bases from V and 1 base from J; bases unmatched to any gene: 9. Here the CDR3 DNA reads TGTGCCAGCAGGGCCGGACAGGGGTCACGGAACACTGAAGCTTTCTTT. This translates into CASRAGQGSRNTEAFF.